These 8 T cell receptor beta chains share one sample of origin, sequenced in a study of T cells in Graves' hyperthyroidism and ophthalmopathy. Using RNA transcripts as the source, TCR beta CDR3 regions were amplified. Initially, a first-round RT-PCR of the TCR CDR3 employed the HTBI primer set. TCRdb re-analysed the multiplex PCR reads in MiXCR, keeping a single row per CDR3 protein. This sample has around 690,000 distinct CDR3 sequences, with 17% found just once. What was sequenced was blood. These receptors all come from a man over 45 with Graves' hyperthyroidism.

In this sample, this clonotype turned up a few times. V gene TRBV6-1 combines with J gene TRBJ1-5; TRBD1 might be the D (6 bases). The CDR3 is 15 amino acids. In germline, CDR1 is MNHNS, CDR2 SASEGT. Trimming removed 6 bases from V and 4 bases from J, with 16 bases in between. CDR3 bases: TGTGCCAGCAGCAATGGGGGGGCAGGGAATCAGCCCCAGCATTTT. Its protein is CASSNGGAGNQPQHF.

This clonotype was seen a handful of times. The J gene is TRBJ2-1, the V gene TRBV4-2; unclear D gene. The CDR3 is 16 residues long. The V end lost 1 base, the J end lost 5 bases, and 15 bases lay between the germline ends. CDR1 LGHNA and CDR2 YNFKEQ come from the germline V gene. The CDR3 protein is CASSQVLVAFNNEQFF. The CDR3 DNA follows: TGTGCCAGCAGCCAAGTCCTGGTGGCTTTTAACAATGAGCAGTTCTTC.

The chain recombines TRBV24-1 with TRBJ2-1; 10 bases agree with TRBD2. From germline, CDR1 is KGHDR and CDR2 SFDVKD. V was clipped by 6 bases and J by 6 bases; unmatched bases: 10. The CDR3 is 16 amino acids. This CDR3 is CATSRGELAGFNEQFF. The CDR3 DNA sequence: TGTGCCACCAGTAGGGGCGAACTAGCGGGATTCAATGAGCAGTTCTTC.

The chain recombines TRBV24-1 with TRBJ2-3; 8 bases are shared with TRBD2. The CDR3 length is 18 residues. Germline CDR1 and CDR2: KGHDR and SFDVKD. After removal of 0 bases from V and 4 bases from J, the junction contained 11 bases not matched to a gene. CDR3 sequence: CATSDLGPPGGHPDTQYF. Here the CDR3 DNA reads TGTGCCACCAGTGATTTGGGTCCTCCGGGAGGGCACCCAGATACGCAGTATTTT.

Here the CDR3 DNA reads TGTGCCAGCAGTTTGATCCAAACTGGGGCGGGTGAGCAGTTCTTC. Its protein product is CASSLIQTGAGEQFF. The V gene is TRBV12-3 or TRBV12-4, the J gene TRBJ2-1, with D perhaps being TRBD1 or TRBD2 (5 bases each). This CDR3 spans 15 amino acids. The germline V and J ends were trimmed by 3 bases and 9 bases, with 18 bases remaining between them.

This sequence joins TRBV5-1 and TRBJ2-1; 9 positions agree with TRBD2. This CDR3 has 16 amino acids. The V segment lost 4 bases and the J segment 1 base; nucleotides outside the gene matches: 6. CDR1 is SGHRS and CDR2 is YFSETQ in the germline V gene. The CDR3 protein is CASSVSSGISYNEQFF. The CDR3 bases are TGCGCCAGCAGCGTTTCTAGCGGGATATCCTACAATGAGCAGTTCTTC.

This clonotype was counted a single time. This chain uses TRBV19 with TRBJ2-2; no clear D gene. The CDR3 is 13 residues long. Germline CDR1 reads LNHDA; CDR2 reads SQIVND (reference sequence). Trimming left V 6 bases short and J 6 bases short, with 11 bases between. The CDR3, as DNA: TGTGCCAGTAGGAGCAGGAAGTCCGGGGAGCTGTTTTTT. The encoded protein is CASRSRKSGELFF.

Concerning this clonotype itself: At one end the junction does not follow the germline gene, possibly because of a read error. The chain links TRBV28 to TRBJ1-1; 9 positions agree with TRBD1. CDR3 size: 13 residues. Germline CDR1 and CDR2: MDHEN and SYDVKM. CDR3 DNA: TGTGCCAGCACCTCGGACAGGGGCACTGAAACTTTCTTT. It encodes CASTSDRGTETFF.